The 15 T cell receptor beta chains presented below share a single source sample, sequenced in a study of blood T cells in healthy people across ages. With a J-beta primer mix and a sample-barcoded 5' primer, a second PCR ran roughly 6 to 12 cycles. TCRdb re-called the 5' RACE reads with MiXCR, one entry per CDR3 protein. The sample yields roughly 830,000 distinct CDR3 sequences, less than 80% seen once. Sequencing input: blood. The receptors come from a man in his thirties or forties in good health.

The V gene is TRBV28, the J gene TRBJ2-4, with 8 bases fitting TRBD1. Losses at the gene ends were 10 bases for V and 13 bases for J; bases not matched to a gene: 15. Germline CDR1 reads MDHEN; CDR2 reads SYDVKM. This CDR3 has 13 amino acids. In nucleotides, the CDR3 is TGTGCCATCTCGACAGGGGATATGGGGGAGCAGTACTTC. It yields the protein CAISTGDMGEQYF.

CDR3 in amino acids: CSASAGTDVYEQYF. The CDR3 DNA follows: TGCAGTGCTAGTGCCGGGACTGACGTCTACGAGCAGTACTTC. The chain combines TRBV20-1 with TRBJ2-4; possibly TRBD2 for D (6 bases). The J call may be wrong; the DNA end is better matched by TRBJ2-7. Per the germline V gene, CDR1 is DFQATT and CDR2 is SNEGSKA (reference sequence). The CDR3 runs 14 residues.

The DNA for the CDR3 is TGTGCCAGCAGCTCCCCCCGGGGCCTCCTCGAGCAGTACTTC. Its translation is CASSSPRGLLEQYF. This chain connects TRBV7-9 to TRBJ2-7; D may match TRBD1 or TRBD2 (5 bases each). Germline assignment: CDR1 SEHNR and CDR2 FQNEAQ (reference sequence). V was cut by 4 bases and J by 6 bases, with 16 bases left in between. The length of the CDR3 is 14 residues.

The CDR3 sequence: CASSYPRIMNTEAFF. In nucleotides, the CDR3 is TGTGCCAGCAGTTATCCGAGAATCATGAACACTGAAGCTTTCTTT. The rearrangement joins TRBV6-5 to TRBJ1-1; D gene ambiguous. Germline V gene lookup returns CDR1 MNHEY and CDR2 SVGAGI. Trimming removed 3 bases at V and 0 bases at J, with 11 bases between. CDR3 length: 15 residues.

A remark on this clonotype: This may arise from a read error, as a much more abundant clone is one base away. The chain couples TRBV4-3 to TRBJ2-5; 8 nucleotides agree with TRBD1. The V gene's germline CDR1 is LGHNA and CDR2 YSLEER. The CDR3 is 18 residues long. After removal of 0 bases from V and 11 bases from J, the junction contained 20 bases not matched to a gene. The CDR3 here is CASSQEGGLRGPYNEQYF. DNA for the CDR3: TGCGCCAGCAGCCAAGAGGGAGGCCTCAGGGGGCCCTACAATGAGCAGTACTTC.

The chain employs TRBV14 and TRBJ2-5; D unclear. The CDR3 has 14 residues. Per the germline V gene, CDR1 is SGHDN and CDR2 is FVKESK. With 6 bases removed from V and 0 bases from J, the gap between germline ends came to 11 bases. The CDR3 sequence is CASSLHLNQETQYF. The CDR3 nucleotides read TGTGCCAGCAGTTTACACCTAAACCAAGAGACCCAGTACTTC.

V is TRBV12-3 or TRBV12-4 and J is TRBJ1-4; D is ambiguous. This CDR3 comprises 14 residues. The ends were cut back, 7 bases at V and 0 bases at J, with 9 bases in the middle. The CDR3 region has the DNA TGTGCCAGCACCGATACAGCAACTAATGAAAAACTGTTTTTT. Translating gives CASTDTATNEKLFF.

The J gene is TRBJ2-1, the V gene TRBV4-3, with D possibly being TRBD1 (6 bases). This CDR3 region has 12 residues. Germline V gives CDR1 LGHNA, CDR2 YSLEER. Between the trimmed V and J ends, which lost 3 bases and 8 bases, there was a span of 8 bases. The CDR3 nucleotides are TGCGCCAGCAGCCACGGACAGTATGAGCAGTTCTTC. Protein product: CASSHGQYEQFF.

This chain joins TRBV20-1 and TRBJ2-4; D tentatively reads TRBD1 or TRBD2 (5 bases each). The CDR3 spans 11 residues. Trimming left V 5 bases short and J 13 bases short, with 15 bases between. CDR1 is DFQATT, CDR2 SNEGSKA, per germline (reference sequence). This CDR3 reads CSADTLGEQYF. The CDR3 nucleotides read TGCAGTGCTGATACCTTAGGGGAGCAGTACTTC.

The chain links TRBV11-1 to TRBJ2-7, with 8 bases matching TRBD1. Trimming at V came to 5 bases and at J to 3 bases, leaving 9 bases not matched to a gene. In germline, CDR1 is SGHAT, CDR2 FQDESV (reference sequence). The CDR3 has 15 residues. The CDR3, as DNA: TGTGCCAGCAGCGGTCCCCAGGGGACAGGCTACGAGCAGTACTTC. It is translated as CASSGPQGTGYEQYF.

V is TRBV11-2 and J is TRBJ2-5; 9 nucleotides agree with TRBD2. Germline V gives CDR1 SGHAT, CDR2 FQNNGV. CDR3 length: 13 amino acids. Trimming at V came to 8 bases and at J to 11 bases, leaving 12 bases not matched to a gene. The CDR3 DNA follows: TGTGCCAGCGCCGGGACTAGCCTGGGCCAGCAGTACTTC. Translated: CASAGTSLGQQYF. Looking up the rest from reference TRBV11-2 and TRBJ2-5 gives the full variable domain: EAGVAQSPRYKIIEKRQSVAFWCNPISGHATLYWYQQILGQGPKLLIQFQNNGVVDDSQLPKDRFSAERLKGVDSTLKIQPAKLEDSAVYLCASAGTSLGQQYFGPGTRLLVL.

The CDR3 protein is CASSLRQGLQPQHF. DNA of the CDR3: TGTGCCAGCAGTTTGAGGCAGGGGTTACAGCCCCAGCATTTT. This chain joins TRBV28 and TRBJ1-5; D may be TRBD1 (6 bases). The germline CDR1 and CDR2 sequences are MDHEN and SYDVKM. The CDR3 is 14 residues long. V dropped 3 bases and J dropped 7 bases, with 13 bases sitting between them.

In this sample, this clonotype turned up a few times. This chain links TRBV7-6 with TRBJ2-5, with D tentatively TRBD2 (7 bases). V was trimmed by 5 bases and J by 0 bases, leaving 16 bases between them. Looked up from germline, CDR1 is SGHVS and CDR2 is FNYEAQ. This CDR3 region has 16 residues. The DNA for the CDR3 is TGTGCCAGCAGCGGCTGGCGGGGGCCTCACCAAGAGACCCAGTACTTC. It yields the protein CASSGWRGPHQETQYF.

This clonotype was observed a handful of times. The chain carries TRBV20-1 and TRBJ2-7; 10 bases line up with TRBD2. The V segment lost 5 bases and the J segment 4 bases; nucleotides outside the gene matches: 11. Germline CDR1 DFQATT, CDR2 SNEGSKA (reference sequence). The CDR3 runs to 15 residues. CDR3 residues: CSAPPERGGLYEQYF. CDR3 in DNA: TGCAGTGCTCCGCCCGAGCGGGGGGGCCTTTACGAGCAGTACTTC.

This clonotype was counted a few times. This chain connects TRBV5-1 to TRBJ2-7, with 13 bases identical to TRBD2. Trimming at V came to 3 bases and at J to 3 bases, leaving 6 bases not matched to a gene. The germline gives CDR1 SGHRS, CDR2 YFSETQ. The CDR3 sequence is 16 residues long. For the CDR3, the DNA is TGCGCCAGCAGCTACGGGACTAGCGGGGCCTACTACGAGCAGTACTTC. Protein product: CASSYGTSGAYYEQYF.